The subject of this entry is one TCR beta chain. Its specificity is not known. The CDR3 covers 16 residues. V was clipped by 1 base and J by 13 bases, with 22 bases between them. The germline V gene has CDR1 LGHNA and CDR2 YSLEER. This sample is part of a study of blood T cells in healthy people across ages. General observations from the study: While age rose, TCR beta diversity per million T cells dropped in a roughly linear way. Shifts in expanded clonotypes may have been confounded by donor CMV status, which was unknown.

Drawn from each donor were ten milliliters of peripheral blood. With a J-beta primer mix and a sample-barcoded 5' primer, a second PCR ran about 7 to 11 cycles. TCRdb processed the 5' RACE reads anew with MiXCR; each CDR3 protein has one entry. The sample includes 950,000 to 1,200,000 distinct CDR3 sequences, more than 30% of them seen just once. Sequenced: blood. This rearrangement joins TRBV4-3 to TRBJ1-4; a weak D match, TRBD1 (6 bases). The receptor was isolated from a man younger than 30 in good health. The CDR3 loop is CASSQAYGTPIGGLFF. The CDR3 DNA reads TGCGCCAGCAGCCAAGCGTACGGGACACCAATTGGTGGACTGTTTTTT.